This T cell receptor (beta chain) was captured by sequencing in a study of T-cell memory formation after mild COVID-19 listed by TCRdb under 2021. For the study in its entirety: Most TCR sequence clusters were specific to one of the two donors. Longitudinal TCRalpha and TCRbeta repertoire sequencing tracked T-cell clones expanding and contracting after mild COVID-19 in a couple of donors. Two young, previously healthy adult volunteers, one female and one male, were included in the cohort.

This sample was sequenced with an Illumina NovaSeq 6000. cDNA libraries for TCRalpha and TCRbeta were prepared by 5'RACE using constant-segment primers, with sample barcodes and unique molecular identifiers added. Trizol reagent was used to extract RNA from every sample. The libraries were amplified in two PCR steps, and the second step added a second sample barcode and Illumina TruSeq adapters. The libraries were sequenced on an Illumina NovaSeq using 2 x 150 bp paired-end reads. Processing in the source paper ran as follows. With migec v1.2.7, reads were demultiplexed and then collapsed into UMI-guided consensus sequences. Using mixcr v2.1.11, UMI consensuses were aligned to TRA and TRB V and J templates and then assembled into clonotypes. A clonotype was counted as expanded or contracted only when both edgeR and NoisET called the clonotype significant, with the noise models trained on biological replicates. For edgeR calls, the cutoffs were a false discovery rate-adjusted p below 0.01 and a log2 fold-change threshold of 1. As an exploratory analysis of dynamics, max-normalized trajectories of the 1000 most abundant clonotypes were examined by PCA with hierarchical clustering. Separately sequenced CD4+ and CD8+ repertoires were used to assign a CD4 or CD8 phenotype to each responding clone. The public sequencing data were trimmed at Q25 with fastp and processed into clonotypes with MiXCR by TCRdb, which kept only in-frame beta chains. Entries are consolidated by CDR3 protein sequence, retaining the most common genes and DNA. The V and J calls were not made by the authors but by TCRdb's processing. The sample table records fewer than 200,000 distinct CDR3 sequences; about an eighth of these occur just once. The ten biggest clones cover approximately 3.3% of the sample.

Ficoll-Paque density gradient centrifugation was used to isolate PBMCs. CDR1 MNHEY and CDR2 SVGEGT are derived from the germline V gene. Trimming at the junction amounts to 6 bases on V and 7 bases on J, and the germline ends lie 12 bases apart. Taken from cysteine to phenylalanine, the CDR3 has 12 residues. The CDR3 DNA has 36 bases and is translated from base 1. This clonotype was observed a few times. The clone's antigen remains unknown. Base qualities are not at hand, and no much larger clone is one base apart. The paper's findings and limits, for the study overall: Contracting CD4+ clones turned up mainly in the CM and EM memory subsets, whereas EMRA was where CD8+ clones were enriched. Balanced CD4/CD8 phenotypes were observed for clones contracting from day 15 to 85, whereas a bias towards CD4+ was observed for a second wave of clones expanding from day 15 to 37. Some responding clones were detected in pre-infection memory, suggesting pre-existing cross-reactive memory T cells joined the SARS-CoV-2 response. Only two mild cases were covered by the study, and larger cohorts that include severe cases with pre-infection samples were considered necessary. Whether the second-wave clones peaking on day 37 were SARS-CoV-2 specific was not confirmed.

The TCR sequence derives from a man between 18 and 35 years old who had mild COVID-19 (a few samples of this study predate the infection). The sample titles of this study are shuffled in the database, so cell type and time point are left out; the donor was told from shared clones. The sample comprised PBMCs or a T cell subset sorted from them (not recorded which). The chain uses TRBV6-2 or TRBV6-3 and TRBJ1-2, with TRBD1 as a weak D call on 5 bases. The CDR3 here reads CASSTGFFGYTF. The DNA is TGTGCCAGCAGCACAGGATTTTTTGGCTACACCTTC.